What follows describes a single TCR beta chain. No antigen is known for it. The sample is drawn from a study of cytomegalovirus exposure and HLA in healthy donors. This table comes from immunoSEQ multiplex PCR, and its TCRdb copy is limited to in-frame clones, with some not included. The repertoire holds 300,000 to 400,000 clones, with roughly 87% as singletons. Study-wide points: Testing in vitro showed three CMV-associated chains specific for CMV antigens. Some TCR beta chains (more than 150 of them) were listed as cytomegalovirus-associated.

This CDR3 has 13 amino acids. V dropped 1 base and J dropped 8 bases, with 11 bases sitting between them. Germline V lookup: CDR1 SEHNR, CDR2 FQNEAQ (reference sequence). This receptor was obtained from a man in his thirties or forties in good health and CMV-seronegative. This chain links TRBV7-9 with TRBJ1-2; tentatively, D is TRBD1 (5 bases). The sequenced sample was PBMCs. DNA of the CDR3: TGTGCCAGCAGCTTAGATTGGGGCGTCGGCTACACCTTC. This gives the protein CASSLDWGVGYTF.